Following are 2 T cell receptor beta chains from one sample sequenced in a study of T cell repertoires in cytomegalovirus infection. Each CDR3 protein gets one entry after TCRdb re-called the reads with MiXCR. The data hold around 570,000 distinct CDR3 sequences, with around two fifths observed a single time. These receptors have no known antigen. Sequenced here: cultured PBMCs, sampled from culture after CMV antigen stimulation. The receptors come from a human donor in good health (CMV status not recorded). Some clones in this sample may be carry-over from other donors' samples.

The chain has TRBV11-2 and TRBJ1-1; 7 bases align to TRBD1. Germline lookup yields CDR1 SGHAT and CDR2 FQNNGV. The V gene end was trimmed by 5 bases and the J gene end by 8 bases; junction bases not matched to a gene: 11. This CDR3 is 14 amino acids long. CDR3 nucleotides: TGTGCCAGCAGCCCGATGGGAGGGGGCATAGAAGCTTTCTTT. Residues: CASSPMGGGIEAFF. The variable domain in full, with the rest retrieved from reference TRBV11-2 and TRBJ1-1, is EAGVAQSPRYKIIEKRQSVAFWCNPISGHATLYWYQQILGQGPKLLIQFQNNGVVDDSQLPKDRFSAERLKGVDSTLKIQPAKLEDSAVYLCASSPMGGGIEAFFGQGTRLTVV.

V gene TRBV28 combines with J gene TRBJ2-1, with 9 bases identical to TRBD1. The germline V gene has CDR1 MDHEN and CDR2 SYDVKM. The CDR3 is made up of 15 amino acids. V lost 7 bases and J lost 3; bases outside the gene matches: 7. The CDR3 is CASTQDRGDYNEQFF. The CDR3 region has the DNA TGTGCCAGCACCCAGGACAGGGGCGACTACAATGAGCAGTTCTTC.